This entry lists 4 T cell receptor beta chains sequenced from one sample in a study of T-cell reconstitution after alpha-beta-depleted transplantation in children. Preparing the TCRbeta library involved the use of unique molecular identifiers. MiXCR, run by TCRdb on the PCR reads, gives a single entry per CDR3 protein. The data show roughly 250,000 distinct CDR3 sequences, 6.5% to 9% seen once. The sequenced sample was PBMCs, mostly from graft donor cells, obtained 180 days after TCRalphabeta/CD19-depleted stem cell transplant. These TCRs come from a male patient aged 10 to 17 who had a stem cell transplant for acute lymphoblastic leukemia, so the T cells may come from the graft donor.

A remark on this clonotype: A much larger clone differs from this one at a single base, so this may be a read error. The CDR3: CASRLRDRGEGQYF. The CDR3 DNA reads as TGTGCCAGCAGACTCCGGGACAGGGGAGAGGGGCAGTACTTC. V and J are TRBV12-3 or TRBV12-4 and TRBJ2-7, with 10 bases identical to TRBD1. V gave up 6 bases and J gave up 9 bases; unmatched junction bases: 11. This CDR3 is built from 14 residues.

This clonotype was found many times. This sequence joins TRBV4-2 and TRBJ1-2; D is unresolved. CDR3 size: 16 residues. From germline, CDR1 is LGHNA and CDR2 YNFKEQ. The V end lost 0 bases, the J end lost 4 bases, and 15 bases lay between the germline ends. The CDR3 loop reads CASSQDRSGRAYGYTF. CDR3 sequence (DNA): TGTGCCAGCAGCCAAGATCGGTCAGGAAGGGCCTATGGCTACACCTTC.

This clonotype has a count of ten or more. CDR3 nucleotide sequence: TGTGCCAGCTACTCTGGAAACACCATATATTTT. Its translation is CASYSGNTIYF. The V gene is TRBV11-2, the J gene TRBJ1-3; the D is unclear. V shed 8 bases and J shed 0 bases, with 2 bases lying between them. Looked up from germline, CDR1 is SGHAT and CDR2 is FQNNGV. There are 11 residues in the CDR3.

This clonotype was observed at least ten times. The chain recombines TRBV12-3 or TRBV12-4 with TRBJ1-6; 9 bases fit TRBD1. J was trimmed by 11 bases and V by 5 bases; bases with no gene match: 7. The CDR3 is 14 amino acids. CDR3 sequence: CASSRRDRDPPLHF. CDR3 in DNA: TGTGCCAGCAGTCGCCGGGACAGGGATCCACCCCTCCACTTT.